Below, 10 T cell receptor beta chains from the same sample are listed, as sequenced in a study of cytomegalovirus exposure and HLA in healthy donors. With 60 Vbeta and 13 Jbeta primers, the PCR was carried out. Sequencing used immunoSEQ multiplex PCR; TCRdb keeps in-frame clones, though not all of them. Among about 77,000 clones listed, around three quarters were seen once. What was sequenced was PBMCs. These receptor sequences come from a middle-aged man in good health and CMV-seronegative.

CDR3 amino acids: CASSFPGLRRYF. DNA of the CDR3: TGTGCCAGCAGCTTCCCAGGGCTTAGGAGGTACTTC. The J gene is TRBJ2-7, the V gene TRBV7-9; tentative D call: TRBD1 (5 bases). Germline V lookup: CDR1 SEHNR, CDR2 FQNEAQ (reference sequence). Trimming pared 3 bases from V and 12 bases from J, leaving 15 bases between. This CDR3 is built from 12 residues.

The CDR3 sequence: CASSQDSGNSPLHF. The DNA for the CDR3 is TGTGCCAGCAGCCAAGACAGCGGGAATTCACCCCTCCACTTT. This rearrangement joins TRBV7-6 to TRBJ1-6, with D possibly matching TRBD1 (5 bases). CDR3 length: 14 amino acids. The V and J ends lost 5 bases and 7 bases respectively, with 12 bases between them. CDR1 SGHVS and CDR2 FNYEAQ come from the germline V gene.

The rearrangement uses TRBV5-1 and TRBJ2-3, with 8 bases fitting TRBD1. CDR1 is SGHRS, CDR2 YFSETQ, per germline. Losses at the gene ends were 0 bases for V and 4 bases for J; bases not matched to a gene: 1. This CDR3 has 14 residues. The CDR3 sequence is CASSLAQGADTQYF. As DNA, the CDR3 is TGCGCCAGCAGCTTGGCACAGGGGGCAGATACGCAGTATTTT.

This clone was seen only a few times. The chain employs TRBV5-4 and TRBJ2-6; the D gene is possibly TRBD2 (6 bases). The CDR3 sequence is 16 residues long. Per germline, CDR1 SGHNT and CDR2 YYREEE (reference sequence). Trimming shortened V by 4 bases and J by 4 bases, and 15 bases separated the two germline ends. The CDR3 sequence: CASSPGGWSGANVLTF. The CDR3 region has the DNA TGTGCCAGCAGCCCTGGGGGGTGGTCCGGGGCCAACGTCCTGACTTTC.

The chain recombines TRBV4-2 with TRBJ1-5; D gene unclear. CDR3 size: 15 residues. Germline values: CDR1 LGHNA, CDR2 YNFKEQ. The V and J ends lost 0 bases and 7 bases respectively, with 13 bases between them. The CDR3 reads CASSQEPGEQQPQHF. CDR3 in DNA: TGTGCCAGCAGCCAAGAACCCGGGGAACAACAGCCCCAGCATTTT.

This chain joins TRBV10-3 and TRBJ1-2, with a possible D match to TRBD1 (5 bases). The CDR3 is 12 residues long. The germline gives CDR1 ENHRY, CDR2 SYGVKD. Trimming cost V 2 bases and J 7 bases, with 8 bases left between them. The DNA for the CDR3 is TGTGCCATCAGTGAGACAGGTCTTGGCTACACCTTC. It specifies CAISETGLGYTF.

The rearrangement joins TRBV7-9 to TRBJ1-1; 8 positions match TRBD1. With V trimmed by 5 bases and J by 5 bases, 7 bases remained unmatched. This CDR3 is built from 14 residues. CDR1 SEHNR and CDR2 FQNEAQ come from the germline V gene (reference sequence). The CDR3 reads CASSLQGVGTEAFF. CDR3 nucleotide sequence: TGTGCCAGCAGCCTACAGGGGGTTGGAACTGAAGCTTTCTTT.

V and J are TRBV4-1 and TRBJ1-2, with D possibly matching TRBD1 (5 bases). V lost 0 bases and J lost 5, with 10 bases in between. CDR3 length equals 14 residues. Germline CDR1 is MGHRA and CDR2 is YSYEKL. The CDR3 loop is CASSQEGQGYGYTF. The CDR3 DNA follows: TGCGCCAGCAGCCAAGAAGGGCAGGGTTATGGCTACACCTTC.

This chain connects TRBV5-1 to TRBJ1-6, with 8 bases aligning to TRBD1. V trimming: 0 bases; J trimming: 8 bases; junction bases outside the gene matches: 10. The CDR3 is made up of 17 amino acids. CDR1 and CDR2 from the germline V gene are SGHRS and YFSETQ. CDR3 nucleotide sequence: TGCGCCAGCAGCTTGGGAAATACCGGGACAGGCGATTCACCCCTCCACTTT. Translating it yields CASSLGNTGTGDSPLHF.

The V call is TRBV4-1, the J call TRBJ2-5; unclear D gene. The germline V gene encodes CDR1 MGHRA and CDR2 YSYEKL. Between the trimmed V and J ends, which lost 4 bases and 5 bases, there was a span of 17 bases. The CDR3 runs 15 residues. The CDR3 loop reads CASSRGISPGETQYF. The CDR3 DNA reads TGCGCCAGCAGCCGCGGAATAAGTCCCGGGGAGACCCAGTACTTC.